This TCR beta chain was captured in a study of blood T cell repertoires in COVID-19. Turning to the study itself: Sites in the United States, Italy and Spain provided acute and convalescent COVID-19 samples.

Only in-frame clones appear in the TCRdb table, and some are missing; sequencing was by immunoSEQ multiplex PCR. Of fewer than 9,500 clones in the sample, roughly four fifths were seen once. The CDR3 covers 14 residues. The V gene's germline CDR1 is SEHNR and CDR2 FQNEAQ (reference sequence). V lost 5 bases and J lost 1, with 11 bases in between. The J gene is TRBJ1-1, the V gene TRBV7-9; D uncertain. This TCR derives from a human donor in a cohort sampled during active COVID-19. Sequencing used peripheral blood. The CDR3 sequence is CASSEQAGNTEAFF. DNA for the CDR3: TGTGCCAGCAGCGAGCAGGCTGGGAACACTGAAGCTTTCTTT.